Sequencing of this T cell receptor (beta chain) was carried out in a study of cytomegalovirus exposure and HLA in healthy donors. The overall study: The same platform was used for the roughly 120 validation repertoires as for the 600 to 700 first-cohort repertoires, as reported in a later analysis.

Notes on the study in general: Most TCR sequences were rare, but some public TCRs occurred in many donors. Cytomegalovirus-associated TCR beta chains were listed, numbering approximately 150.

As regards this clone: What it binds is not known.

Profiling relied on immunoSEQ multiplex PCR, and the TCRdb table lists in-frame clones only, not all of them. The sample records some 290,000 clones, over 75% being singletons. Material for sequencing was PBMCs. The source is a man between 25 and 39 years old in good health and CMV-seronegative.

The CDR3 reads CASSIRTGGRTGELFF. The DNA for the CDR3 is TGTGCCAGCAGCATCCGGACAGGGGGCCGCACCGGGGAGCTGTTTTTT. The rearrangement joins TRBV7-9 to TRBJ2-2, with 11 bases lining up with TRBD1. V gave up 5 bases and J gave up 4 bases; unmatched junction bases: 6. The CDR3 runs 16 residues. The germline CDR1 and CDR2 sequences are SEHNR and FQNEAQ (reference sequence).